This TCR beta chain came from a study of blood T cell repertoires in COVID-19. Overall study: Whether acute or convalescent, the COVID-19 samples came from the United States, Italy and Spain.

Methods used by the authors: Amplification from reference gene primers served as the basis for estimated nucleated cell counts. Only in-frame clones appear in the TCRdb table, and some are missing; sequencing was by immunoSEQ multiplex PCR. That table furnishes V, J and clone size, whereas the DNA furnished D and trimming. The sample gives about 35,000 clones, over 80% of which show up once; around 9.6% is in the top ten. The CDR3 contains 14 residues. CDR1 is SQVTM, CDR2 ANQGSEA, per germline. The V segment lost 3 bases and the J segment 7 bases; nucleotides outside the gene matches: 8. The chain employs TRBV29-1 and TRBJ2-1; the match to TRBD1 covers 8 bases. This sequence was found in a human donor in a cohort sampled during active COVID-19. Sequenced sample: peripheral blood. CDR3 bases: TGCAGCGTTGATTCCCGACAGGGGATAAATGAGCAGTTCTTC. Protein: CSVDSRQGINEQFF.